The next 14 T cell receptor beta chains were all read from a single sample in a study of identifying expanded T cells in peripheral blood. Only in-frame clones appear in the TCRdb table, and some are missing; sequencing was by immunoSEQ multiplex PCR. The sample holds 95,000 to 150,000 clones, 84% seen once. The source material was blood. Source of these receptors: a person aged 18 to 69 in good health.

Here the CDR3 reads CASSLHRTPSTDTQYF. Here the CDR3 DNA reads TGTGCCAGCAGTCTCCACAGGACTCCAAGCACAGATACGCAGTATTTT. The rearrangement links TRBV27 to TRBJ2-3, with D tentatively TRBD1 or TRBD2 (5 bases each). Trimming took off 5 bases at V and 0 bases at J, with 15 bases between the two ends. This CDR3 is built from 16 residues. Germline-derived CDR1 and CDR2 are MNHEY and SMNVEV (reference sequence).

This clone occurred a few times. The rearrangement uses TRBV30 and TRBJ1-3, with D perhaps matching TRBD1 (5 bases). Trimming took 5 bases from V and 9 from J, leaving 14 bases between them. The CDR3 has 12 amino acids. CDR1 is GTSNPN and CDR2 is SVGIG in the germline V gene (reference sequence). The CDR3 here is CAWDKYGGTIYF. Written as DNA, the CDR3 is TGTGCCTGGGACAAATACGGGGGCACCATATATTTT.

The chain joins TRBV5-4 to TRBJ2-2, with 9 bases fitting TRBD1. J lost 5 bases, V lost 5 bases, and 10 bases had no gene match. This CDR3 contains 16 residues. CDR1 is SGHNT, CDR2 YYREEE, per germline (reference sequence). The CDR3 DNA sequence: TGTGCCAGCAGTTACGGGACAGGGTCGGGAACCGGGGAGCTGTTTTTT. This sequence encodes CASSYGTGSGTGELFF. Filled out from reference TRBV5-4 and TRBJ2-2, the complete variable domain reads ETGVTQSPTHLIKTRGQQVTLRCSSQSGHNTVSWYQQALGQGPQFIFQYYREEENGRGNFPPRFSGLQFPNYSSELNVNALELDDSALYLCASSYGTGSGTGELFFGEGSRLTVL.

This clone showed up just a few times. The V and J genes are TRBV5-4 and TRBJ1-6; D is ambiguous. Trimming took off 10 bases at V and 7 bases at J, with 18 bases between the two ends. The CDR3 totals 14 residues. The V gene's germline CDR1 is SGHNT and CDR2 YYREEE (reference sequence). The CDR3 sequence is CASKAGTRNSPLHF. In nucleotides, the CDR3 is TGTGCCTCCAAAGCCGGCACTCGAAATTCACCCCTCCACTTT.

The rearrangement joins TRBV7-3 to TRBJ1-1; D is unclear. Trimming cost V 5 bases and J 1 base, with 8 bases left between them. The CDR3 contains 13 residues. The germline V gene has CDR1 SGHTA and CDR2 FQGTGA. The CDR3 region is CASSQITNTEAFF. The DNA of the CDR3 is TGTGCCAGCAGCCAGATTACGAACACTGAAGCTTTCTTT.

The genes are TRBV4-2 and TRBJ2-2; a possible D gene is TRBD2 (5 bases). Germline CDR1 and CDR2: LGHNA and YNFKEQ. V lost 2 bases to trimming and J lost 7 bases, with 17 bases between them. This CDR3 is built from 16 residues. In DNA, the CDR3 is TGTGCCAGCAGCCAACTGACTGGAGGCGTGGGCGGGGAGCTGTTTTTT. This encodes CASSQLTGGVGGELFF.

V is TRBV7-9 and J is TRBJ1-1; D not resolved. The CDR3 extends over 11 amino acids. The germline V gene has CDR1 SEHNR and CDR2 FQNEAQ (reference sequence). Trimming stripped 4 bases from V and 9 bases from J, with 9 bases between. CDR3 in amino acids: CASSSRLKAFF. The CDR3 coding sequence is TGTGCCAGCAGCTCTAGGCTTAAAGCTTTCTTT.

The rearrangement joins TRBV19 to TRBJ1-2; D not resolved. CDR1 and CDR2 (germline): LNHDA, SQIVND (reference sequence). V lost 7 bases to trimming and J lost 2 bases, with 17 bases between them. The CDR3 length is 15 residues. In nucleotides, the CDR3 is TGTGCCAGTAAGCCGGGAACACAGAAGAACTATGGCTACACCTTC. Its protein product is CASKPGTQKNYGYTF.

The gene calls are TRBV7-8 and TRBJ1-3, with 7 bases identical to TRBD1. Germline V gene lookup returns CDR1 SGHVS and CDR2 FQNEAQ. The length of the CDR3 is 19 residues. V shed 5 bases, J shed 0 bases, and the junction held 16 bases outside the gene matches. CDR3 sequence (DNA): TGTGCCAGCAGCCGAGACAGGGCAGGACAACCTACCTCTGGAAACACCATATATTTT. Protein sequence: CASSRDRAGQPTSGNTIYF.

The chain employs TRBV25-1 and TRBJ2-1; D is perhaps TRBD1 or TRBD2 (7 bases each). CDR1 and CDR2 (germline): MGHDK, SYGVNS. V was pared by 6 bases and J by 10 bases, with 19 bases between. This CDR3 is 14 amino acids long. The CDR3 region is CASSARGVGGEQFF. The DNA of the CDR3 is TGTGCCAGCAGCGCCAGGGGGGTGGGAGGGGAGCAGTTCTTC. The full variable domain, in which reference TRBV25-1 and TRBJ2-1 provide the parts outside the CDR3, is EADIYQTPRYLVIGTGKKITLECSQTMGHDKMYWYQQDPGMELHLIHYSYGVNSTEKGDLSSESTVSRIRTEHFPLTLESARPSHTSQYLCASSARGVGGEQFFGPGTRLTVL.

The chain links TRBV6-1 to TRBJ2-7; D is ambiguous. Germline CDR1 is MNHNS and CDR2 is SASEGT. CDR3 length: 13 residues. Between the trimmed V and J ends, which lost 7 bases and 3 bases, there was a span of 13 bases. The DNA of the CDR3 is TGTGCCAGCACTGATCCGGTACTCTACGAGCAGTACTTC. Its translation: CASTDPVLYEQYF.

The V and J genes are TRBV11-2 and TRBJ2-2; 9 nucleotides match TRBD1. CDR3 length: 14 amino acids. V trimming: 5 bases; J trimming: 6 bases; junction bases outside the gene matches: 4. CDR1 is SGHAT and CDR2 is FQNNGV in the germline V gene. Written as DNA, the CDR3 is TGTGCCAGCAGCCAAGGACAGGGGTCCGGGGAGCTGTTTTTT. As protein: CASSQGQGSGELFF. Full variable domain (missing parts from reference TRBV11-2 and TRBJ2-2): EAGVAQSPRYKIIEKRQSVAFWCNPISGHATLYWYQQILGQGPKLLIQFQNNGVVDDSQLPKDRFSAERLKGVDSTLKIQPAKLEDSAVYLCASSQGQGSGELFFGEGSRLTVL.

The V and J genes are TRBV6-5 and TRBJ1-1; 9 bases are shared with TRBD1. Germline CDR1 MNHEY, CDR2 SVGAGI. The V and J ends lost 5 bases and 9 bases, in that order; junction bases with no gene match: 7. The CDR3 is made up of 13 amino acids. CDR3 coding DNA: TGTGCCAGCAGTGTGAGACAGGGGGAACAAGCTTTCTTT. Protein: CASSVRQGEQAFF.

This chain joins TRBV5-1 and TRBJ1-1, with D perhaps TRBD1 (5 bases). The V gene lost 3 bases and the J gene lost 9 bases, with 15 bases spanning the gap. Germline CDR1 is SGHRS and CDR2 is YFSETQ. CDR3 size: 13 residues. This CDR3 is CASSSGTPPQAFF. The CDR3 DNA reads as TGCGCCAGCAGCTCGGGGACGCCACCCCAAGCTTTCTTT.